A single sample is the source of the 26 T cell receptor beta chains below, sequenced in a study of T cell responses to AZD1222 COVID-19 vaccine. TCRdb's copy holds only in-frame clones and misses some; the assay was immunoSEQ multiplex PCR. The profile shows approximately 180,000 clones, about nine tenths of them singletons. This specimen was peripheral blood, taken 28 days after the second dose of the MenACWY control vaccine. The source of these receptors is an adult who received the MenACWY meningococcal vaccine as a control.

In nucleotides, the CDR3 is TGTGCCAGCGCTACCTGGGCAGGGAACCAAGAGACCCAGTACTTC. Protein sequence: CASATWAGNQETQYF. The chain joins TRBV28 to TRBJ2-5; possibly TRBD1 for D (5 bases). Germline V gene lookup returns CDR1 MDHEN and CDR2 SYDVKM. The V gene lost 8 bases and the J gene lost 0 bases, with 16 bases spanning the gap. The CDR3 contains 15 residues. Complete variable domain (other parts from reference TRBV28 and TRBJ2-5): DVKVTQSSRYLVKRTGEKVFLECVQDMDHENMFWYRQDPGLGLRLIYFSYDVKMKEKGDIPEGYSVSREKKERFSLILESASTNQTSMYLCASATWAGNQETQYFGPGTRLLVL.

The V gene is TRBV30, the J gene TRBJ1-1; no definite D call. Germline V gene sequence: CDR1 GTSNPN, CDR2 SVGIG (reference sequence). Trimming took off 2 bases at V and 5 bases at J, with 9 bases between the two ends. The CDR3 is made up of 12 amino acids. The CDR3 protein is CAWSLYMTEAFF. The CDR3 nucleotides read TGTGCCTGGAGTCTTTACATGACTGAAGCTTTCTTT.

The CDR3 DNA reads TGTGCCAGCAGCTTAGCTCTGACGGAAAACTATGGCTACACCTTC. Protein: CASSLALTENYGYTF. The V call is TRBV7-2, the J call TRBJ1-2; no clear D. Trimming removed 0 bases from V and 2 bases from J, with 10 bases in between. This CDR3 has 15 amino acids. Germline values: CDR1 SGHTA, CDR2 FQGNSA.

The chain employs TRBV6-1 and TRBJ1-2, with 12 bases fitting TRBD1. This CDR3 has 18 residues. With V trimmed by 4 bases and J by 3 bases, 12 bases remained unmatched. Germline assignment: CDR1 MNHNS and CDR2 SASEGT. The CDR3 bases are TGTGCCAGCAGTGGTCAGGGGACAGGGGGCAGAGGAGACTATGGCTACACCTTC. It translates to CASSGQGTGGRGDYGYTF.

This clone was found a few times. V gene TRBV6-5 combines with J gene TRBJ2-2; 10 nucleotides line up with TRBD2. V trimming: 5 bases; J trimming: 3 bases; junction bases outside the gene matches: 3. The CDR3 runs 15 residues. Germline-derived CDR1 and CDR2 are MNHEY and SVGAGI. The CDR3 DNA is TGTGCCAGCAGTAGGGGGACTAGCGACACCGGGGAGCTGTTTTTT. Translation gives CASSRGTSDTGELFF.

The chain employs TRBV5-6 and TRBJ1-3; D gene ambiguous. Looked up from germline, CDR1 is SGHDT and CDR2 is YYEEEE. The germline V and J ends were trimmed by 2 bases and 3 bases, with 9 bases remaining between them. This CDR3 contains 14 residues. CDR3 residues: CASSFLTSGNTIYF. CDR3 nucleotide sequence: TGTGCCAGCAGCTTCTTAACGAGTGGAAACACCATATATTTT. Supplemented by reference TRBV5-6 and TRBJ1-3, the full variable domain reads DAGVTQSPTHLIKTRGQQVTLRCSPKSGHDTVSWYQQALGQGPQFIFQYYEEEERQRGNFPDRFSGHQFPNYSSELNVNALLLGDSALYLCASSFLTSGNTIYFGEGSWLTVV.

The chain joins TRBV11-2 to TRBJ2-2, with 9 bases aligning to TRBD1. This CDR3 has 15 residues. J gave up 5 bases and V 3 bases, and 4 bases lay outside the gene matches. Germline values: CDR1 SGHAT, CDR2 FQNNGV. CDR3 DNA sequence: TGTGCCAGCAGCTTTGGGACAGGGTCGACCGGGGAGCTGTTTTTT. Translated: CASSFGTGSTGELFF.

The rearrangement links TRBV10-1 to TRBJ2-3; 11 nucleotides align to TRBD2. J lost 6 bases, V lost 6 bases, and 11 bases had no gene match. CDR1 is WNHNN and CDR2 is SYGVQD in the germline V gene (reference sequence). This CDR3 has 16 amino acids. This chain's CDR3 is CASSELAGGGKDTQYF. CDR3 in DNA: TGCGCCAGCAGCGAGCTAGCGGGAGGAGGGAAGGATACGCAGTATTTT.

This chain uses TRBV4-3 with TRBJ2-3, with a possible D match to TRBD2 (6 bases). The length of the CDR3 is 17 residues. The germline V gene encodes CDR1 LGHNA and CDR2 YSLEER. The germline V and J ends were trimmed by 1 base and 1 base, with 15 bases remaining between them. The CDR3 region is CASSQGAGTERTDTQYF. CDR3 DNA: TGCGCCAGCAGCCAAGGGGCCGGGACTGAGCGCACAGATACGCAGTATTTT.

The V and J genes are TRBV6-5 and TRBJ2-1; 9 bases map to TRBD2. This CDR3 region has 14 residues. Germline V gives CDR1 MNHEY, CDR2 SVGAGI. After removal of 7 bases from V and 5 bases from J, the junction contained 6 bases not matched to a gene. The CDR3: CASTPSGTNNEQFF. The DNA for the CDR3 is TGTGCCAGCACCCCTAGCGGGACCAACAATGAGCAGTTCTTC.

V usage is TRBV29-1 and J usage is TRBJ2-7; no firm D call. The V gene lost 4 bases and the J gene lost 4 bases, with 14 bases spanning the gap. Germline V lookup: CDR1 SQVTM, CDR2 ANQGSEA. The CDR3 has 13 residues. CDR3 bases: TGCAGCGTTGCAAAACGACTGTCTTACGAGCAGTACTTC. Translating gives CSVAKRLSYEQYF.

The rearrangement uses TRBV5-1 and TRBJ1-1; no reliable D call. V gave up 3 bases and J gave up 5 bases, with 14 bases separating them. The CDR3 totals 14 residues. In germline, CDR1 is SGHRS, CDR2 YFSETQ. Here the CDR3 DNA reads TGCGCCAGCAGCTCATCTTGGGATGGGACTGAAGCTTTCTTT. The encoded protein is CASSSSWDGTEAFF. Based on the CDR3 plus reference TRBV5-1 and TRBJ1-1, the full variable domain is KAGVTQTPRYLIKTRGQQVTLSCSPISGHRSVSWYQQTPGQGLQFLFEYFSETQRNKGNFPGRFSGRQFSNSRSEMNVSTLELGDSALYLCASSSSWDGTEAFFGQGTRLTVV.

The V call is TRBV19, the J call TRBJ1-2; D not resolved. This CDR3 comprises 13 residues. Germline lookup yields CDR1 LNHDA and CDR2 SQIVND (reference sequence). Trimming cost V 3 bases and J 4 bases, with 9 bases left between them. The CDR3 DNA reads as TGTGCCAGTAGTATGTACGCGGGCTATGGCTACACCTTC. It codes for CASSMYAGYGYTF.

This clone appeared a single time. The chain employs TRBV5-4 and TRBJ1-2; possible D gene TRBD1, 5 bases. Trimming shortened V by 4 bases and J by 7 bases, and 14 bases separated the two germline ends. This CDR3 contains 13 residues. The germline CDR1 and CDR2 sequences are SGHNT and YYREEE (reference sequence). CDR3 sequence (DNA): TGTGCCAGCAGCATAGACTCGGGGGGTGGCTACACCTTC. Translation: CASSIDSGGGYTF. The entire variable domain, with the rest obtained from reference TRBV5-4 and TRBJ1-2, is as follows: ETGVTQSPTHLIKTRGQQVTLRCSSQSGHNTVSWYQQALGQGPQFIFQYYREEENGRGNFPPRFSGLQFPNYSSELNVNALELDDSALYLCASSIDSGGGYTFGSGTRLTVV.

This sequence joins TRBV7-9 and TRBJ2-2; D tentatively fits TRBD1 or TRBD2 (5 bases each). Trimming removed 4 bases from V and 5 bases from J, with 14 bases in between. The V gene's germline CDR1 is SEHNR and CDR2 FQNEAQ (reference sequence). The CDR3 covers 15 residues. CDR3 in amino acids: CASSSGTAGTGELFF. The CDR3 DNA reads TGTGCCAGCAGCTCCGGGACCGCCGGGACCGGGGAGCTGTTTTTT.

This clone has only one observation. CDR3 nucleotides: TGCGCCAGCAGTGAGAGGTCAGATACGCAGTATTTT. Translation gives CASSERSDTQYF. V and J are TRBV10-1 and TRBJ2-3; no reliable D call. V was clipped by 2 bases and J by 4 bases, with 4 bases between them. Per germline, CDR1 WNHNN and CDR2 SYGVQD (reference sequence). The CDR3 has 12 residues.

This chain links TRBV9 with TRBJ1-4, with D unresolved. The CDR3 is 13 residues long. In germline, CDR1 is SGDLS, CDR2 YYNGEE. The V and J ends lost 0 bases and 5 bases respectively, with 5 bases between them. This chain's CDR3 is CASSVASNEKLFF. The CDR3 region has the DNA TGTGCCAGCAGCGTAGCTTCAAATGAAAAACTGTTTTTT.

The genes are TRBV6-2 or TRBV6-3 and TRBJ2-7; D not resolved. V lost 2 bases and J lost 0, with 5 bases in between. CDR1 and CDR2 from the germline V gene are MNHEY and SVGEGT. The CDR3 totals 13 residues. The CDR3 nucleotides read TGTGCCAGCAGTTACGCCAGCTCCTACGAGCAGTACTTC. As protein: CASSYASSYEQYF.

The rearrangement joins TRBV3-1 (or the pseudogene TRBV3-2) to TRBJ2-7; weak D call: TRBD2 (6 bases). Between the trimmed V and J ends, which lost 5 bases and 4 bases, there was a span of 6 bases. CDR3 length equals 11 residues. CDR1 is LGHDT, CDR2 YNNKEL, per germline (reference sequence). CDR3 DNA sequence: TGTGCCAGCAGCGGAGGGTACGAGCAGTACTTC. Protein product: CASSGGYEQYF.

V and J are TRBV7-8 and TRBJ2-3; TRBD2 might be the D (5 bases). V was pared by 1 base and J by 0 bases, with 14 bases between. The CDR3 covers 17 residues. Germline loops: CDR1 SGHVS, CDR2 FQNEAQ. CDR3 protein: CASSLGGRTPSTDTQYF. The CDR3 DNA follows: TGTGCCAGCAGCTTAGGAGGGCGAACCCCTAGCACAGATACGCAGTATTTT. The full variable domain, completed using reference TRBV7-8 and TRBJ2-3, is GAGVSQSPRYKVAKRGQDVALRCDPISGHVSLFWYQQALGQGPEFLTYFQNEAQLDKSGLPSDRFFAERPEGSVSTLKIQRTQQEDSAVYLCASSLGGRTPSTDTQYFGPGTRLTVL.

The rearrangement uses TRBV2 and TRBJ1-1; 7 bases are a match to TRBD1. The trim removed 8 bases at V and 9 bases at J, leaving 9 bases unmatched. Germline V CDR1 and CDR2: SNHLY, FYNNEI. The CDR3 extends over 12 amino acids. CDR3 sequence (DNA): TGTGCCAGCCGCCTCCGGACAGGCCAAGCTTTCTTT. Translation: CASRLRTGQAFF.

The chain employs TRBV19 and TRBJ2-3; D uncertain. Trimming cost V 3 bases and J 1 base, with 2 bases left between them. CDR1 is LNHDA and CDR2 is SQIVND in the germline V gene (reference sequence). The CDR3 length is 12 residues. The CDR3 DNA reads as TGTGCCAGTAGTATGCGCACAGATACGCAGTATTTT. Translating it yields CASSMRTDTQYF.

This chain uses TRBV4-3 with TRBJ1-2; no clear D. CDR3 length: 13 residues. Germline lookup yields CDR1 LGHNA and CDR2 YSLEER. Trimming took off 1 base at V and 4 bases at J, with 7 bases between the two ends. The chain's CDR3 is CASSQGTAYGYTF. The CDR3 nucleotides read TGCGCCAGCAGCCAAGGGACGGCCTATGGCTACACCTTC.

The chain recombines TRBV6-2 or TRBV6-3 with TRBJ2-5, with 8 positions matching TRBD1. The CDR3 has 16 residues. V gave up 2 bases and J gave up 7 bases; unmatched junction bases: 12. Germline CDR1 is MNHEY and CDR2 is SVGEGT. CDR3 in amino acids: CASSYPQDRDRVTQYF. CDR3 nucleotide sequence: TGTGCCAGCAGTTACCCCCAGGACAGGGATAGGGTGACCCAGTACTTC.

J is TRBJ1-5 and V is TRBV7-8; D not resolved. CDR3 length: 14 amino acids. V dropped 3 bases and J dropped 5 bases, with 11 bases sitting between them. The germline gives CDR1 SGHVS, CDR2 FQNEAQ. In DNA form, the CDR3 reads TGTGCCAGCAGCTTTCGACACCTTGATCAGCCCCAGCATTTT. Protein: CASSFRHLDQPQHF.

V and J are TRBV7-8 and TRBJ1-1; D may be TRBD1 (5 bases). Germline V gene data show CDR1 as SGHVS and CDR2 as FQNEAQ. The CDR3 covers 13 residues. The ends were cut back, 5 bases at V and 0 bases at J, with 7 bases in the middle. This CDR3 is CASSTQVNTEAFF. Written as DNA, the CDR3 is TGTGCCAGCAGCACACAGGTGAACACTGAAGCTTTCTTT.